A selection of T cell receptor beta chains follows, all from one sample in a study of OX40 agonist ivuxolimab in advanced cancers. The repertoire was sequenced with immunoSEQ multiplex PCR; TCRdb's copy has only in-frame clones and lacks some. The sample has under 65,000 clones; approximately 90% are singletons. The source material was CD4+ or CD8+ T cells sorted from blood, sampled in a trial of the OX40 agonist ivuxolimab. These receptor sequences come from an adult with an advanced solid tumor such as melanoma, head and neck, liver or kidney cancer. CDR3s include the opening cysteine and the closing phenylalanine or tryptophan. D genes are given only for firm matches. Only some rows state a clone size, as once, few, many or a class for expanded clones.

abundance	d_gene	v_gene	j_gene	CDR3aa	CDR3nt
once	TRBD1	TRBV10-3	TRBJ2-5	CAISRDRDLKEKTQYF	TGTGCCATCAGCCGGGACAGGGACCTCAAGGAGAAGACCCAGTACTTC
-	-	TRBV7-2	TRBJ2-5	CASQEQETQYF	TGTGCCTCCCAGGAACAAGAGACCCAGTACTTC
-	-	TRBV25-1	TRBJ1-1	CASTRGEFTEAFF	TGTGCCAGCACCCGTGGAGAGTTCACTGAAGCTTTCTTT
-	-	TRBV18	TRBJ2-3	CASSPAVAVVGDTQYF	TGTGCCAGCTCACCGGCGGTAGCGGTGGTGGGAGATACGCAGTATTTT
few	TRBD1	TRBV6-5	TRBJ2-7	CASKTGVKYEQYF	TGTGCCAGCAAGACAGGGGTCAAGTACGAGCAGTACTTC
-	-	TRBV5-8	TRBJ1-5	CASSLGTYGNQPQHF	TGTGCCAGCAGCTTGGGGACATATGGCAATCAGCCCCAGCATTTT
-	TRBD1	TRBV6-5	TRBJ2-7	CASSPQGVSYEQYF	TGTGCCAGCAGTCCACAGGGGGTCTCCTACGAGCAGTACTTC
few	-	TRBV6-1	TRBJ2-7	CASSEAAHEQYF	TGTGCCAGCAGTGAAGCTGCGCACGAGCAGTACTTC
-	-	TRBV5-4	TRBJ2-7	CASSFPFAYEQYF	TGTGCCAGCAGCTTTCCTTTCGCCTACGAGCAGTACTTC
-	-	TRBV27	TRBJ1-2	CASRSGGAQGYGYTF	TGTGCCAGCAGATCGGGTGGGGCGCAGGGCTATGGCTACACCTTC
-	-	TRBV7-9	TRBJ2-3	CASSSFTDTQYF	TGTGCCAGCAGCTCGTTCACAGATACGCAGTATTTT
-	-	TRBV7-2	TRBJ2-7	CASSFTGDYEQYF	TGTGCCAGCAGCTTCACGGGGGACTACGAGCAGTACTTC
-	-	TRBV4-2	TRBJ2-7	CASSQDLGIRSSYEQYF	TGTGCCAGCAGCCAAGACTTAGGCATTCGGAGCTCCTACGAGCAGTACTTC
-	-	TRBV2	TRBJ2-7	CASNPRTIHEQYF	TGTGCCAGCAACCCCCGGACGATCCACGAGCAGTACTTC
-	-	TRBV5-6	TRBJ2-7	CASSNTRSSYEQYF	TGTGCCAGCAGCAATACCCGGTCCTCCTACGAGCAGTACTTC
-	TRBD1	TRBV10-3	TRBJ1-4	CAISDPGTGVEKLFF	TGTGCCATCAGTGACCCCGGGACAGGGGTTGAAAAACTGTTTTTT
-	TRBD2	TRBV7-2	TRBJ2-7	CASSLVNRVGLAGVDEQYF	TGTGCCAGCAGCTTAGTCAACAGGGTAGGGCTAGCGGGAGTTGACGAGCAGTACTTC
-	-	TRBV18	TRBJ2-2	CASSPGAGELFF	TGTGCCAGCTCACCAGGGGCCGGGGAGCTGTTTTTT
-	-	TRBV15	TRBJ2-1	CATSREVAGYEQFF	TGTGCCACCAGCAGAGAAGTAGCAGGTTATGAGCAGTTCTTC
-	-	TRBV15	TRBJ1-4	CATSTQVVRVGEKLFF	TGTGCCACCAGCACACAAGTGGTCAGGGTCGGTGAAAAACTGTTTTTT
-	-	TRBV7-7	TRBJ2-2	CASRPDTNTGELFF	TGTGCCAGCAGACCAGACACCAACACCGGGGAGCTGTTTTTT
once	TRBD2	TRBV7-9	TRBJ2-4	CASSLDVTGTRNIQYF	TGTGCCAGCAGCTTAGATGTAACCGGGACTAGAAACATTCAGTACTTC
-	-	TRBV11-2	TRBJ2-1	CASSLEVQRWNEQFF	TGTGCCAGCAGCTTAGAAGTCCAGAGGTGGAATGAGCAGTTCTTC
-	-	TRBV19	TRBJ2-1	CATKFGQGYNEQFF	TGTGCCACTAAATTTGGCCAGGGATACAATGAGCAGTTCTTC
-	TRBD1	TRBV19	TRBJ1-1	CASSIQGTVNTEAFF	TGTGCCAGTAGTATTCAGGGGACAGTTAACACTGAAGCTTTCTTT
-	-	TRBV9	TRBJ2-5	CASSVDPAGRSETQYF	TGTGCCAGCAGCGTAGACCCTGCGGGAAGGTCAGAGACCCAGTACTTC
-	TRBD1	TRBV5-1	TRBJ2-2	CASSADGTGTTGELFF	TGCGCCAGCAGCGCCGACGGGACAGGGACCACCGGGGAGCTGTTTTTT
-	TRBD1	TRBV6-5	TRBJ1-2	CASSYLGTGEGYTF	TGTGCCAGCAGTTATCTGGGGACAGGGGAGGGCTACACCTTC
-	-	TRBV6-1	TRBJ2-7	CASSPSWASSYEQYF	TGTGCCAGCAGTCCATCCTGGGCGAGCTCCTACGAGCAGTACTTC
-	TRBD1	TRBV6-1	TRBJ2-5	CASRGHQGARETQYF	TGTGCCAGCAGGGGTCACCAGGGGGCGCGAGAGACCCAGTACTTC
-	-	TRBV7-2	TRBJ1-3	CASSFSFGTPRRSGNTIYF	TGTGCCAGCAGCTTTAGTTTTGGGACACCGAGACGCTCTGGAAACACCATATATTTT
-	-	TRBV6-5	TRBJ2-7	CASRPLQGPYEQYF	TGTGCCAGCAGACCCCTCCAGGGTCCCTACGAGCAGTACTTC
-	TRBD1	TRBV27	TRBJ1-6	CASSLDREDSPLHF	TGTGCCAGCAGTTTGGACAGGGAAGATTCACCCCTCCACTTT
-	-	TRBV9	TRBJ2-7	CASSVAGSLRDEQYF	TGTGCCAGCAGCGTAGCCGGGAGCCTTAGGGACGAGCAGTACTTC
-	TRBD2	TRBV5-1	TRBJ2-3	CASSLAKGTSITDTQYF	TGCGCCAGCAGCTTGGCCAAAGGGACTAGCATCACAGATACGCAGTATTTT
-	TRBD1	TRBV5-4	TRBJ2-1	CASTFRDSHNEQFF	TGTGCCAGCACCTTCCGGGACAGCCACAATGAGCAGTTCTTC
-	-	TRBV18	TRBJ1-4	CASSPQGGMATNEKLFF	TGTGCCAGCTCACCACAAGGGGGTATGGCAACTAATGAAAAACTGTTTTTT